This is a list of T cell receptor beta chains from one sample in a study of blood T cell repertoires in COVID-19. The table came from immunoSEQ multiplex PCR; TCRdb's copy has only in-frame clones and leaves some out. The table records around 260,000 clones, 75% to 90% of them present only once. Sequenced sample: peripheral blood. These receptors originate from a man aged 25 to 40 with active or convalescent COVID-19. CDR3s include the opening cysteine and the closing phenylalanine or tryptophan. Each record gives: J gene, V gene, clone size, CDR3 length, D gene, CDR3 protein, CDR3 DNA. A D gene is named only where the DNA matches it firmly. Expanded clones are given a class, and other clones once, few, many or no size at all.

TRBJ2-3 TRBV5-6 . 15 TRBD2 CASSYSGGAGDTQYF TGTGCCAGCAGCTATAGCGGGGGGGCCGGGGATACGCAGTATTTT
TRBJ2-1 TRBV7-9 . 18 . CASSLALNRDSDYNEQFF TGTGCCAGCAGCTTAGCCCTAAACCGGGACTCCGACTACAATGAGCAGTTCTTC
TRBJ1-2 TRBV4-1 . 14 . CASSQALRGSGYTF TGCGCCAGCAGCCAAGCATTAAGGGGCAGCGGCTACACCTTC
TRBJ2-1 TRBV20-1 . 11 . CSVLAYNEQFF TGCAGTGTTCTCGCCTACAATGAGCAGTTCTTC
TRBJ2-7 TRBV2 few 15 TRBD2 CASSDWAQRGYEQYF TGTGCCAGCAGTGATTGGGCCCAGCGGGGCTACGAGCAGTACTTC
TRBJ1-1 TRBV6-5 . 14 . CASIPLSTASEAFF TGTGCCAGCATCCCCTTATCGACAGCGAGTGAAGCTTTCTTT
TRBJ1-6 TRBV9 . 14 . CASSPQGGNSPLHF TGTGCCAGCAGCCCCCAAGGGGGAAATTCACCCCTCCACTTT
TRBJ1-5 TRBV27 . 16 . CASSLWGDTYAQPQHF TGTGCCAGCAGTTTATGGGGAGACACATACGCTCAGCCCCAGCATTTT
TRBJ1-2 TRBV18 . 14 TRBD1 CASSPDRGRGGYTF TGTGCCAGCTCACCCGACAGGGGCCGTGGAGGCTACACCTTC
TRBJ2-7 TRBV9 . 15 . CASSATDIGSYEQYF TGTGCCAGCAGCGCTACGGACATCGGATCCTACGAGCAGTACTTC
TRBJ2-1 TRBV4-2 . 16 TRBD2 CASSQTTSGFYNEQFF TGTGCCAGCAGCCAAACGACTAGCGGTTTCTACAATGAGCAGTTCTTC
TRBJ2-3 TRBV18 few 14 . CASSPRQGTDTQYF TGTGCCAGCTCACCTCGGCAGGGCACAGATACGCAGTATTTT
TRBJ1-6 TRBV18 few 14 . CASSPAGADSPLHF TGTGCCAGCTCACCGGCGGGGGCTGATTCACCCCTCCACTTT
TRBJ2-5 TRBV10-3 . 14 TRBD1 CAISPTGSQETQYF TGTGCCATCAGCCCGACAGGGTCACAAGAGACCCAGTACTTC
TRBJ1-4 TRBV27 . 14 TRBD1 CASSLQTGREKLFF TGTGCCAGCAGTTTACAGACAGGGAGGGAAAAACTGTTTTTT
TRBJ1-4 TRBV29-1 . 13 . CSVVGVSNEKLFF TGCAGCGTTGTCGGGGTTTCTAATGAAAAACTGTTTTTT
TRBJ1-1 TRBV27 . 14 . CASSPGQQNTEAFF TGTGCCAGCAGTCCCGGACAGCAGAACACTGAAGCTTTCTTT
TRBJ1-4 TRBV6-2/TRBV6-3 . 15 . CASSPDSSTNEKLFF TGTGCCAGCAGCCCGGACAGCTCGACTAATGAAAAACTGTTTTTT
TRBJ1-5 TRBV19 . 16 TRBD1 CASSIRDRGGNQPQHF TGTGCCAGTAGTATACGGGACAGGGGTGGCAATCAGCCCCAGCATTTT
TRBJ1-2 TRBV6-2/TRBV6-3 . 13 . CASNPTGSYGYTF TGTGCCAGCAACCCGACAGGAAGCTATGGCTACACCTTC
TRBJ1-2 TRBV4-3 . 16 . CASSQDLAVSSYGYTF TGCGCCAGCAGCCAAGATCTGGCAGTTTCAAGTTATGGCTACACCTTC
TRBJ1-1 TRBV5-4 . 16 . CASSPRPALGGTEAFF TGTGCCAGCAGCCCCAGGCCCGCGCTTGGTGGCACTGAAGCTTTCTTT
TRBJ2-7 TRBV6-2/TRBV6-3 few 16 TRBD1 CASSRPLGQGRDEQYF TGTGCCAGCAGCCGACCCCTCGGACAGGGGAGGGACGAGCAGTACTTC
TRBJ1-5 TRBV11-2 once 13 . CASSLNSNQPQHF TGTGCCAGCAGCTTAAACAGTAATCAGCCCCAGCATTTT
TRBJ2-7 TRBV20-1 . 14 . CSANEAGRSYEQYF TGCAGTGCTAATGAGGCGGGCCGCTCCTACGAGCAGTACTTC
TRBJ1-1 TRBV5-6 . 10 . CASSGRGTTF TGTGCCAGCAGCGGCAGGGGTACTACGTTT
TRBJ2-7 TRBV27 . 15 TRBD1 CASRKGTGFNYEQYF TGTGCCAGCAGAAAGGGGACAGGGTTCAACTACGAGCAGTACTTC